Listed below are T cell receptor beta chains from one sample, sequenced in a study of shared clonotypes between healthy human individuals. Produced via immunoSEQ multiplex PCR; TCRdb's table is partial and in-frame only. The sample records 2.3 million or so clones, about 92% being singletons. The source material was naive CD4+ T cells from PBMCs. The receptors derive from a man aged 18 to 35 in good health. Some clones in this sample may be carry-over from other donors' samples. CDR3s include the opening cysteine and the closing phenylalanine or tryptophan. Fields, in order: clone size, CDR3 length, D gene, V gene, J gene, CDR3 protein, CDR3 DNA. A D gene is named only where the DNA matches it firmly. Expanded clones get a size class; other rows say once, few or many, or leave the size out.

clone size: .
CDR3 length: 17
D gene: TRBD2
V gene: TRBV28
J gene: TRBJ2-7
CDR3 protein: CASPARLAGGGGYEQYF
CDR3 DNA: TGTGCCAGCCCCGCCCGGCTAGCGGGAGGGGGTGGTTACGAGCAGTACTTC

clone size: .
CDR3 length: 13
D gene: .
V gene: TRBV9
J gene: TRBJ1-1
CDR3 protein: CASSVGMYTEAFF
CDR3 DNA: TGTGCCAGCAGCGTAGGGATGTACACTGAAGCTTTCTTT

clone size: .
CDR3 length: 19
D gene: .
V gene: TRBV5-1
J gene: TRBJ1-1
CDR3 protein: CASSLEGWGVPLPNTEAFF
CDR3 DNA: TGCGCCAGCAGCTTGGAAGGATGGGGGGTCCCCCTTCCGAACACTGAAGCTTTCTTT

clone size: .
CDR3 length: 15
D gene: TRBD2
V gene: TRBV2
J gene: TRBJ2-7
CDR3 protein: CASTQGAGGTYEQYF
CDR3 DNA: TGTGCCAGCACCCAAGGAGCGGGAGGGACCTACGAGCAGTACTTC

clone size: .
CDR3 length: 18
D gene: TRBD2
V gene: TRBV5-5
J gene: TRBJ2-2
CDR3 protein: CASSLDSREGLNTGELFF
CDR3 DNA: TGTGCCAGCAGCTTGGATTCGCGGGAGGGCCTGAACACCGGGGAGCTGTTTTTT

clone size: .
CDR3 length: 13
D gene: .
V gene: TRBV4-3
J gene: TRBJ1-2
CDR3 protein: CASSQEYQAIYTF
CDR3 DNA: TGCGCCAGCAGCCAAGAATACCAAGCCATCTACACCTTC

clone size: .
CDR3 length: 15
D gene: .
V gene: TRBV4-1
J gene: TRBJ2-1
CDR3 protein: CASSQVRLAVYEQFF
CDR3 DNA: TGCGCCAGCAGCCAAGTACGCCTAGCTGTCTATGAGCAGTTCTTC

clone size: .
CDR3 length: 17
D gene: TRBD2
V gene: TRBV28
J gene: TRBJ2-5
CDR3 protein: CASSRGLAGGPEETQYF
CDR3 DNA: TGTGCCAGCAGCCGGGGACTAGCGGGAGGGCCTGAAGAGACCCAGTACTTC

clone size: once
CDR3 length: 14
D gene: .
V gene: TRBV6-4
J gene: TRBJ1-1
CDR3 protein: CASTKRAGVTEAFF
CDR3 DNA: TGTGCCAGCACAAAACGGGCAGGGGTAACTGAAGCTTTCTTT

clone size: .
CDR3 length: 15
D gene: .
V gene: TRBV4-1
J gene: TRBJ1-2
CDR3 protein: CASSQGSRDLWGYTF
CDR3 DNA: TGCGCCAGCAGCCAAGGGTCCAGGGATCTTTGGGGCTACACCTTC

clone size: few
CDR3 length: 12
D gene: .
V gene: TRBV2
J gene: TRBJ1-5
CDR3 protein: CASRGEGQPQHF
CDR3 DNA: TGTGCCAGCAGGGGGGAGGGTCAGCCCCAGCATTTT

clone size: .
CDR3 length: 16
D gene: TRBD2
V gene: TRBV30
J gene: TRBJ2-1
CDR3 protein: CAWSLGTSRIYNEQFF
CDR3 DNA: TGTGCCTGGAGTCTCGGGACTAGCCGCATTTACAATGAGCAGTTCTTC

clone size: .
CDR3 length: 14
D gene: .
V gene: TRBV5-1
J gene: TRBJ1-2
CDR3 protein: CASSPQAENYGYTF
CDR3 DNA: TGCGCCAGCAGCCCCCAGGCGGAGAACTATGGCTACACCTTC

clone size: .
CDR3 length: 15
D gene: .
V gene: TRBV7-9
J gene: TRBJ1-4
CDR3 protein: CASSLGGTTNEKLFF
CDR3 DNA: TGTGCCAGCAGCCTAGGCGGAACAACTAATGAAAAACTGTTTTTT

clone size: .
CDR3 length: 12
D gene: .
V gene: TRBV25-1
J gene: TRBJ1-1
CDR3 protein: CASSDRTPKAFF
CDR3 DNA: TGTGCCAGCAGTGACAGGACTCCGAAAGCTTTCTTT

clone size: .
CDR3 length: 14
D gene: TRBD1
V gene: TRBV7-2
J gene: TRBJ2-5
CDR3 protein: CASSSRQGKETQYF
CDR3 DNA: TGTGCCAGCAGCTCAAGACAGGGAAAAGAGACCCAGTACTTC

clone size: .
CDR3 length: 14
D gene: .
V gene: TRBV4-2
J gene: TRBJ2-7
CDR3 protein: CASSPGDADREQYF
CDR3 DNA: TGTGCCAGCAGCCCGGGGGACGCTGACCGCGAGCAGTACTTC

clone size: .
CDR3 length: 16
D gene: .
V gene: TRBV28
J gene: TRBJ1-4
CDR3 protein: CASSFTTGPRNEKLFF
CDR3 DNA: TGTGCCAGCAGTTTTACAACAGGGCCCAGAAATGAAAAACTGTTTTTT

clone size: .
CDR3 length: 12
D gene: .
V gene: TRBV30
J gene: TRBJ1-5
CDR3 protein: CAWARMGQPQHF
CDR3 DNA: TGTGCCTGGGCTAGGATGGGGCAGCCCCAGCATTTT

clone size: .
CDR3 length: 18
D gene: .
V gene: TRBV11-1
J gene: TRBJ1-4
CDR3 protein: CASSLAHGGQLRAEKLFF
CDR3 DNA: TGTGCCAGCAGCTTAGCGCATGGAGGGCAGCTCCGCGCGGAAAAACTGTTTTTT